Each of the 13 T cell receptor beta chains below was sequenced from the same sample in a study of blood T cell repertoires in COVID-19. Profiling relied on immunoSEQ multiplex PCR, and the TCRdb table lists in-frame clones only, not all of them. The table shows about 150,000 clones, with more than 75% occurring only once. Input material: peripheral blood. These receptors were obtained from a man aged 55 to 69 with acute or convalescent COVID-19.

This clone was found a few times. CDR3 protein: CASSEAFRTSGSGETQYF. DNA of the CDR3: TGTGCCAGCAGTGAAGCTTTTCGGACTAGCGGGAGTGGTGAGACCCAGTACTTC. The chain uses TRBV6-1 and TRBJ2-5; 13 nucleotides match TRBD2. This CDR3 contains 18 residues. The ends lost 0 bases at V and 5 bases at J; junction bases unmatched: 9. Germline CDR1 and CDR2: MNHNS and SASEGT.

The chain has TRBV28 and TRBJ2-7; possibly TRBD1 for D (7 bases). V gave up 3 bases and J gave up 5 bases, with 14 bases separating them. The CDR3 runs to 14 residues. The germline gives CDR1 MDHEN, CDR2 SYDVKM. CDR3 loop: CASSLGGQFNEQYF. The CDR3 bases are TGTGCCAGCAGTTTGGGGGGACAGTTCAACGAGCAGTACTTC.

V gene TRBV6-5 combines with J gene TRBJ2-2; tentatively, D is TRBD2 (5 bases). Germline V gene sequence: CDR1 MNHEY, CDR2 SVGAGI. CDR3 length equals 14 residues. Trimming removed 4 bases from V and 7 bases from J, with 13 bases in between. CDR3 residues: CASSWSSMNGELFF. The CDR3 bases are TGTGCCAGCAGTTGGTCTAGCATGAACGGGGAGCTGTTTTTT.

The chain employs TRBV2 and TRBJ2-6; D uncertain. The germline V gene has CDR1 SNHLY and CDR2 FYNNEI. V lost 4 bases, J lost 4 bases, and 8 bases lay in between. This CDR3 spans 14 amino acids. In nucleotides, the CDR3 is TGTGCCAGCAGTGGAGGTCGAGGGGCCAACGTCCTGACTTTC. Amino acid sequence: CASSGGRGANVLTF.

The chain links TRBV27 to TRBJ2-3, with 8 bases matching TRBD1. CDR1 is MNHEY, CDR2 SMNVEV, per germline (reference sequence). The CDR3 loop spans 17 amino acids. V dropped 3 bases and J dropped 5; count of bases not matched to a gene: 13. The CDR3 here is CASSFQRPGQAKDTQYF. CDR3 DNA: TGTGCCAGCAGTTTTCAACGACCGGGACAGGCAAAAGATACGCAGTATTTT.

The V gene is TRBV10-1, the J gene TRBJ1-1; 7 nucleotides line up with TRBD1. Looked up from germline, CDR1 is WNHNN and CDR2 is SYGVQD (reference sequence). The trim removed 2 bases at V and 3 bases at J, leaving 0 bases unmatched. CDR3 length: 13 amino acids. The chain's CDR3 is CASSEQGDTEAFF. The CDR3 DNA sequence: TGCGCCAGCAGTGAGCAGGGGGACACTGAAGCTTTCTTT.

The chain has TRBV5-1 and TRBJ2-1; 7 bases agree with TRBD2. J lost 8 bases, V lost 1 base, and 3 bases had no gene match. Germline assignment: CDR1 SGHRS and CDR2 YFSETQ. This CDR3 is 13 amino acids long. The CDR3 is CASSLLGGDEQFF. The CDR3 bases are TGCGCCAGCAGCTTGCTGGGAGGGGATGAGCAGTTCTTC.

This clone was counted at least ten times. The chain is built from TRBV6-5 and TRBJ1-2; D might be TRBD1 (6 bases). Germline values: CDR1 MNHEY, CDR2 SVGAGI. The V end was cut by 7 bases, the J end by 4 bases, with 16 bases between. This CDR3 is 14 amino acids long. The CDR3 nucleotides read TGTGCCAGCACCGACGGGGGGGCAGGCTATGGCTACACCTTC. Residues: CASTDGGAGYGYTF.

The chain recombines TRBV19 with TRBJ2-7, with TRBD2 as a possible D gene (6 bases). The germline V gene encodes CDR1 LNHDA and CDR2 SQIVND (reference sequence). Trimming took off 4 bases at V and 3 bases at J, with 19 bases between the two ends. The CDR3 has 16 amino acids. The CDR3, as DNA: TGTGCCAGTAGTACCGACTACGGGACCGGGAGCTACGAGCAGTACTTC. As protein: CASSTDYGTGSYEQYF.

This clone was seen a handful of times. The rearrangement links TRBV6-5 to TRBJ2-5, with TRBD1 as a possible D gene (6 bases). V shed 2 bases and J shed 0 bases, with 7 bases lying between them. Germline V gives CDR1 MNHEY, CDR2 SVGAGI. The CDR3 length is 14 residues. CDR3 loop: CASSYGQYQETQYF. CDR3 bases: TGTGCCAGCAGTTACGGACAGTACCAAGAGACCCAGTACTTC.

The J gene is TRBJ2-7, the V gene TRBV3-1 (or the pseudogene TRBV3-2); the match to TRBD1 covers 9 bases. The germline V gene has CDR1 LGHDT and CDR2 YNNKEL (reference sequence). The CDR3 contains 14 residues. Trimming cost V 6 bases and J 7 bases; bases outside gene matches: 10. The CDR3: CASSPANRGLEQYF. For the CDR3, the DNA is TGTGCCAGCAGTCCGGCGAACAGGGGGCTGGAGCAGTACTTC.

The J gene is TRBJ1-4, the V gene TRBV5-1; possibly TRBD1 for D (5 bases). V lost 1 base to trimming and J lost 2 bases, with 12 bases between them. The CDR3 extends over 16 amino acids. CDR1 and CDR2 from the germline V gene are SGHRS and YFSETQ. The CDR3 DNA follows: TGCGCCAGCAGCTTGAGGCAGGGCGGCACTAATGAAAAACTGTTTTTT. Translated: CASSLRQGGTNEKLFF.

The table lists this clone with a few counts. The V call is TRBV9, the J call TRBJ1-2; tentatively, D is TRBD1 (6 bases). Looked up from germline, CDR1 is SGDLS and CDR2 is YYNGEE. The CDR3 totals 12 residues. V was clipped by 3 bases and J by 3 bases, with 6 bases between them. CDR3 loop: CASSDRDYGYTF. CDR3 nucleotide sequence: TGTGCCAGCAGCGACAGGGACTATGGCTACACCTTC.